This is a list of T cell receptor beta chains from one sample in a study of blood T cell repertoires in COVID-19. TCRdb keeps only in-frame clones here, not all; method: immunoSEQ multiplex PCR. The sample has some 58,000 clones, roughly 83% seen once. Sequencing was done on a sample of peripheral blood. These receptor sequences come from a man aged 45 to 65 with COVID-19, enrolled during active disease. Each CDR3 is given with its conserved first and last residue. D genes are given only for firm matches. Clone size, where shown, is once, few, many, or a class for clones that have expanded.

len,d_gene,v_gene,j_gene,abundance,CDR3nt,CDR3aa
13,TRBD1,TRBV7-9,TRBJ2-7,-,TGTGCCAGCGGGGCAGGGGGTTGGAACGAGCAGTACTTC,CASGAGGWNEQYF
15,TRBD1,TRBV28,TRBJ2-7,-,TGTGCCAGCAGTTTCACTCGACAGGGAGCCTACGAGCAGTACTTC,CASSFTRQGAYEQYF
12,-,TRBV6-5,TRBJ1-2,-,TGTGCCAGCAGGGACATCTACTATGGCTACACCTTC,CASRDIYYGYTF
15,TRBD2,TRBV5-1,TRBJ2-4,-,TGCGCCAGCAGCTGGGAGACTAGCCTTGGAAACATTCAGTACTTC,CASSWETSLGNIQYF
15,TRBD1,TRBV28,TRBJ2-4,-,TGTGCCAGCAGCCGGACAGGGAGGGCCAAAAACATTCAGTACTTC,CASSRTGRAKNIQYF
13,TRBD1,TRBV30,TRBJ1-6,-,TGTGCCTGGACTGGCAGGGGGAATTCACCCCTCCACTTT,CAWTGRGNSPLHF
14,TRBD2,TRBV19,TRBJ2-2,-,TGTGCCAGTTCCCTAGCGGGAGGGACCGGGGAGCTGTTTTTT,CASSLAGGTGELFF
19,TRBD2,TRBV9,TRBJ2-3,-,TGTGCCAGCAGCTTGACGGGACTAGCGGGAGGCGGGAGCACAGATACGCAGTATTTT,CASSLTGLAGGGSTDTQYF
15,TRBD1,TRBV4-1,TRBJ2-1,-,TGCGCCAGCAGCCTAGAGGGACAGGGAGCTGCTGAGCAGTTCTTC,CASSLEGQGAAEQFF
15,TRBD1,TRBV28,TRBJ2-1,-,TGTGCCAGCAGTTTCGATGACAGGGCATACAATGAGCAGTTCTTC,CASSFDDRAYNEQFF
15,-,TRBV18,TRBJ1-5,-,TGTGCCAGCTCCACGTCGGGATTTGGGAATCAGCCCCAGCATTTT,CASSTSGFGNQPQHF
15,-,TRBV19,TRBJ1-5,-,TGTGCCAGTAGTTTGACAACGCCAGGGAATCAGCCCCAGCATTTT,CASSLTTPGNQPQHF
17,TRBD1,TRBV2,TRBJ1-5,-,TGTGCCAGCAGTGAAATGACTTTCCAGGGGGAGTTTCAGCCCCAGCATTTT,CASSEMTFQGEFQPQHF
13,-,TRBV5-1,TRBJ2-1,-,TGCGCCAGCAGCAGAAAGCCGGACAATGAGCAGTTCTTC,CASSRKPDNEQFF
14,TRBD1,TRBV9,TRBJ2-5,-,TGTGCCAGCAGTGATGACAGGGTATCGGAGACCCAGTACTTC,CASSDDRVSETQYF
15,TRBD1,TRBV7-9,TRBJ1-4,-,TGTGCCAGCAGACTTACAGGGGGCGCAGGGGAAAAACTGTTTTTT,CASRLTGGAGEKLFF
13,-,TRBV5-1,TRBJ2-2,-,TGCGCCAGCAGCAATACAGGAACCGGGGAGCTGTTTTTT,CASSNTGTGELFF
14,-,TRBV5-6,TRBJ1-1,-,TGTGCCAGCAGCTTGTCAGGGAGGTACACTGAAGCTTTCTTT,CASSLSGRYTEAFF
15,TRBD1,TRBV28,TRBJ1-2,-,TGTGCCAGCAGTTTCGCCGACAGGGGTAACTATGGCTACACCTTC,CASSFADRGNYGYTF
15,-,TRBV5-1,TRBJ2-3,-,TGCGCCAGCAGCTTGGCTACTTCGTACACAGATACGCAGTATTTT,CASSLATSYTDTQYF
14,-,TRBV19,TRBJ2-4,-,TGTGCCAGTAGCCCGGGACTTGCTCAAAACATTCAGTACTTC,CASSPGLAQNIQYF
15,-,TRBV6-5,TRBJ1-5,-,TGTGCCAGCAGTTCCCTCGGGGGGCTGAATCAGCCCCAGCATTTT,CASSSLGGLNQPQHF
14,TRBD2,TRBV7-2,TRBJ2-5,-,TGTGCCAGCAGCTTTCAAGCGGGGCAAGAGACCCAGTACTTC,CASSFQAGQETQYF
13,TRBD2,TRBV18,TRBJ2-7,-,TGTGCCAGCTCACGGCTAGCGGGAGACGAGCAGTACTTC,CASSRLAGDEQYF
13,-,TRBV7-3,TRBJ2-7,few,TGTGCCAGCAGCCCAGACGGCGGGTACGAGCAGTACTTC,CASSPDGGYEQYF
16,TRBD2,TRBV4-3,TRBJ2-1,-,TGCGCCAGCAGCCAAGATGGGACTACCGTTTCCGGTGAGCAGTTCTTC,CASSQDGTTVSGEQFF
18,-,TRBV9,TRBJ2-1,-,TGTGCCAGCAGCTCCCAATCGGGGACACCAAGCTCCTACAATGAGCAGTTCTTC,CASSSQSGTPSSYNEQFF
13,TRBD1,TRBV19,TRBJ2-7,-,TGTGCCAGTAGTAGGGACAGAACCTACGAGCAGTACTTC,CASSRDRTYEQYF
16,-,TRBV11-3,TRBJ2-3,-,TGTGCCAGCAGCCGCCGGGAAAGTGGTACCACAGATACGCAGTATTTT,CASSRRESGTTDTQYF
14,-,TRBV28,TRBJ1-5,-,TGTGCCAGCAGTTCGCTAGACAGAAATCAGCCCCAGCATTTT,CASSSLDRNQPQHF
17,TRBD2,TRBV4-1,TRBJ2-1,-,TGCGCCAGCAGCCAAGTCGTCCCTAGCGGGAGGTTAGATGAGCAGTTCTTC,CASSQVVPSGRLDEQFF
16,-,TRBV30,TRBJ2-2,once,TGTGCCTGGAGTTCATGGGGCCTCGCGAACACCGGGGAGCTGTTTTTT,CAWSSWGLANTGELFF
14,-,TRBV28,TRBJ2-5,-,TGTGCCGGCAGGCCTCAGGGTTTTCAAGAGACCCAGTACTTC,CAGRPQGFQETQYF
13,-,TRBV7-8,TRBJ1-5,-,TGTGCCAGCAGCGGGAGTTCCGGCCAGCCCCAGCATTTT,CASSGSSGQPQHF
14,-,TRBV18,TRBJ2-3,-,TGTGCCAGCTCACCCCCGTTAGTAACAGATACGCAGTATTTT,CASSPPLVTDTQYF
11,-,TRBV4-1,TRBJ2-1,-,TGCGCCAGCAGCTTAGCGGATGAGCAGTTCTTC,CASSLADEQFF
13,-,TRBV11-2,TRBJ2-5,-,TGTGCCAGCAGCCCCCGTCCGAGGGAGACCCAGTACTTC,CASSPRPRETQYF
16,-,TRBV19,TRBJ2-2,-,TGTGCCAGTAGTATCTCACAGGCCGCGAACACCGGGGAGCTGTTTTTT,CASSISQAANTGELFF